This T cell receptor beta chain is drawn from a study of T cells in Graves' hyperthyroidism and ophthalmopathy (dated by TCRdb to between 2018 and 2021). About the full investigation: Peripheral blood was collected at initial diagnosis, before any treatment. To identify TCR V-J signatures that set the groups apart, the researchers used a discovery cohort of 100 or so patients, made up of 40 to 45 with Graves' ophthalmopathy and approximately 57 with stable Graves' hyperthyroidism. An independent validation cohort of fewer than 20 hyperthyroidism patients and 15 or so patients who later progressed to ophthalmopathy tested prospective prediction of ophthalmopathy. The approximately 90 discovery patients were divided at random into training and test sets in a 7:3 ratio. In roughly six Graves' hyperthyroidism patients, the study also compared T-cell repertoires from thyroid tissue with T-cell repertoires from blood. After sampling, hyperthyroidism patients received methimazole starting at 30 mg daily, and ophthalmopathy patients received high-dose intravenous methylprednisolone. According to the paper, TCR Vbeta CDR3 sequencing was carried out on 135 peripheral blood samples, which came from fewer than 50 ophthalmopathy, under 80 hyperthyroidism and roughly 17 progressor patients. Here is what the overall study found, with its caveats: Ophthalmopathy was separated from stable hyperthyroidism by a 13 V-J signature model, with 87.88% sensitivity and about 81% specificity obtained in cross-validation and 80%/75% obtained in testing. No statistical method was used to fix the sample size in advance, and group allocation was not hidden from the investigators. During validation, the model predicted progression to ophthalmopathy a median of approximately 7 months ahead of onset, with around 71% sensitivity and around 73% specificity. Most expanded thyroid clonotypes (frequency above 0.001) were also found in blood, which suggests that blood repertoires may mirror thyroid immune responses.

The TCR beta CDR3 regions were amplified from the RNA transcripts. A first-round RT-PCR of the TCR CDR3 used the HTBI primer set with the Qiagen OneStep RT-PCR kit. The libraries were constructed in a second round of multiplex PCR and then size-selected and purified. Sequencing of the libraries was done on an Illumina HiSeq2000 using paired-end 100 bp reads. In the source study's methods: SOAPnuke was used to process the raw data, removing reads that contained adapters or uncalled bases, had a mean Phred below 15, or lacked an exact match to the constant primer or identifier. COPE v1.2.5 was used to merge the high-quality paired reads, and each unique nucleotide sequence was defined as a clonotype. MiTCR v1.1 was used to align clonotypes to the IMGT TRBV, TRBD and TRBJ reference segments. Only V-J combinations with frequency above 0.0001, covering about 99% of repertoires, were analysed. A TCS score was defined as the ratio between F50 (clonal expansion) and ExV (chaos), using BLOSUM62-based TCRdist between CDR3 peptides within each V-J. Welch's t-statistics and random forest reduced fewer than 600 V-J features to 10 to 15, which were used in a naive Bayes classifier (R e1071). The public reads were reanalyzed by TCRdb: fastp trimming at Q25, MiXCR alignment, in-frame beta chains only. Identical CDR3 proteins give one entry, which carries the most common genes and DNA. TCRdb's processing, not the authors' own work, is the source of the V and J calls. The sample table shows 600,000 or so distinct CDR3 sequences, and roughly 14% are seen once. About an eighth of the sample comes from the top ten.

This clonotype was seen many times. It has no known antigen specificity. Within one base of it there is no much larger clone, and no base qualities were kept. Ophthalmopathy patients had moderately to severely active disease, with a Clinical Activity Score of 3 or more, a NOSPECS grade of 4 or more, and a disease duration of less than 3 months. Exclusion was applied to patients with uncontrolled infections, other autoimmune diseases, pregnancy or lactation. Clinical symptoms, serum thyroxine and TRAb, thyroid ultrasound, and orbital computed tomography formed the basis for the diagnoses. PBMCs were isolated from about 10 ml of fresh peripheral blood by Ficoll-Paque density gradient centrifugation. Total RNA was extracted using Trizol reagent, and RNA quality was assessed on an Agilent 2100 Bioanalyzer. The CDR3 numbers 16 residues from cysteine through phenylalanine. This entry keeps only the CDR3 DNA: 48 bases, framed from base 1. Deletion took 2 bases off V and 6 bases off J, with a span of 22 bases between the germline ends. For CDR1 and CDR2, the germline V gene (reference sequence) lists DFQATT and SNEGSKA.

The sequence was obtained from a woman aged 50 to 60 with Graves' ophthalmopathy. This sequence uses TRBV20-1 and TRBJ2-5, with the D gene uncertain. The sequencing input was blood. The sequenced DNA is TGCAGTGCTAGACCCCCGTTGGTCCACGGTCAGCAGACCCAGTACTTC. It codes for CSARPPLVHGQQTQYF.